The 24 T cell receptor beta chains in this list originate from one sample, sequenced in a study of blood T cell repertoires in COVID-19. The data were produced by immunoSEQ multiplex PCR, yet TCRdb's version contains in-frame clones alone and is incomplete. The sample shows 30,000 to 50,000 clones, 65% to 90% of them seen only once. Sequences were obtained from peripheral blood. All receptors come from a human donor in a cohort sampled during active COVID-19.

The chain is built from TRBV9 and TRBJ2-1; 10 bases agree with TRBD2. Germline V gene data show CDR1 as SGDLS and CDR2 as YYNGEE. The CDR3 is 15 amino acids. The V and J ends lost 5 bases and 6 bases, in that order; junction bases with no gene match: 8. CDR3 residues: CASRLKREGSNEQFF. CDR3 DNA sequence: TGTGCCAGCAGGCTTAAGCGGGAGGGGAGCAATGAGCAGTTCTTC.

The CDR3 sequence: CASSYRRTGKETQYF. As DNA, the CDR3 is TGTGCCAGCAGTTACAGGAGGACAGGGAAAGAGACCCAGTACTTC. The gene calls are TRBV6-2 or TRBV6-3 and TRBJ2-5; the match to TRBD1 covers 8 bases. CDR3 size: 15 residues. Germline CDR1 reads MNHEY; CDR2 reads SVGEGT. The ends lost 2 bases at V and 3 bases at J; junction bases unmatched: 5.

The chain employs TRBV5-4 and TRBJ2-7; a possible D gene is TRBD1 (6 bases). Germline V lookup: CDR1 SGHNT, CDR2 YYREEE (reference sequence). V shed 2 bases and J shed 4 bases, with 7 bases lying between them. This CDR3 has 12 residues. CDR3 bases: TGTGCCAGCAGCTTCAGGGGTTACGAGCAGTACTTC. It translates to CASSFRGYEQYF.

The chain couples TRBV30 to TRBJ1-1, with TRBD1 matching 8 bases. This CDR3 spans 13 amino acids. With 0 bases clipped from V and 5 bases from J, the junction kept 2 bases outside the gene matches. Germline CDR1 and CDR2: GTSNPN and SVGIG (reference sequence). The CDR3 DNA follows: TGTGCCTGGAGTGTACAGGGGGTTACTGAAGCTTTCTTT. The encoded protein is CAWSVQGVTEAFF.

The chain couples TRBV4-1 to TRBJ2-1; unclear D gene. This CDR3 has 17 amino acids. Germline V gene data show CDR1 as MGHRA and CDR2 as YSYEKL. V lost 0 bases to trimming and J lost 0 bases, with 12 bases between them. In nucleotides, the CDR3 is TGCGCCAGCAGCCAAGATGCGGCGCCGAGCTCCTACAATGAGCAGTTCTTC. Translating gives CASSQDAAPSSYNEQFF.

V usage is TRBV6-5 and J usage is TRBJ1-2, with TRBD1 matching 7 bases. The CDR3 is 14 amino acids. CDR1 MNHEY and CDR2 SVGAGI come from the germline V gene. J lost 2 bases, V lost 6 bases, and 6 bases had no gene match. The CDR3 DNA sequence: TGTGCCAGCAGCAAAGGGGGCGCGAACTATGGCTACACCTTC. The encoded protein is CASSKGGANYGYTF.

V usage is TRBV7-9 and J usage is TRBJ2-3; maybe TRBD2 (7 bases). Germline V gives CDR1 SEHNR, CDR2 FQNEAQ (reference sequence). V dropped 5 bases and J dropped 6 bases, with 18 bases sitting between them. The CDR3 has 15 amino acids. DNA of the CDR3: TGTGCCAGCAGCCAAAAGGGGGGGGCCACCGATACGCAGTATTTT. It yields the protein CASSQKGGATDTQYF.

V gene TRBV5-1 combines with J gene TRBJ2-7, with unresolved D. This CDR3 region has 15 residues. V lost 0 bases and J lost 3, with 13 bases in between. CDR1 SGHRS and CDR2 YFSETQ come from the germline V gene. The CDR3 loop reads CASSLVMGRNYEQYF. The DNA for the CDR3 is TGCGCCAGCAGCTTGGTAATGGGCCGAAACTACGAGCAGTACTTC.

The chain recombines TRBV30 with TRBJ1-3, with D unresolved. Trimming stripped 0 bases from V and 2 bases from J, with 5 bases between. CDR1 is GTSNPN, CDR2 SVGIG, per germline (reference sequence). The CDR3 consists of 13 residues. This CDR3 reads CAWSVGTGNTIYF. CDR3 nucleotides: TGTGCCTGGAGTGTGGGCACTGGAAACACCATATATTTT.

In nucleotides, the CDR3 is TGTGCCAGCAGCCCCGGGGGGTGGCAGCCCCAGCATTTT. Translating it yields CASSPGGWQPQHF. The chain employs TRBV5-5 and TRBJ1-5; perhaps TRBD1 as D (5 bases). CDR1 SGHKS and CDR2 YYEKEE come from the germline V gene (reference sequence). Trimming cost V 4 bases and J 7 bases, with 12 bases left between them. The CDR3 contains 13 residues.

The CDR3 DNA reads as TGTGCCAGTAGCCGCGCGGGGAGCTCCTATAATTCACCCCTCCACTTT. Translation: CASSRAGSSYNSPLHF. The chain employs TRBV19 and TRBJ1-6; no reliable D call. CDR1 is LNHDA, CDR2 SQIVND, per germline (reference sequence). CDR3 length equals 16 residues. V lost 6 bases to trimming and J lost 0 bases, with 12 bases between them. Full variable domain (rest looked up from reference TRBV19 and TRBJ1-6): DGGITQSPKYLFRKEGQNVTLSCEQNLNHDAMYWYRQDPGQGLRLIYYSQIVNDFQKGDIAEGYSVSREKKESFPLTVTSAQKNPTAFYLCASSRAGSSYNSPLHFGNGTRLTVT.

This clone was seen a single time. For the CDR3, the DNA is TGTGCTAGTGGTATCGACAGGGTAAATAATTCACCCCTCCACTTT. Protein sequence: CASGIDRVNNSPLHF. The chain has TRBV12-5 and TRBJ1-6; the match to TRBD1 covers 7 bases. Germline values: CDR1 LGHNT, CDR2 FRNRAP. CDR3 length: 15 amino acids. With V trimmed by 5 bases and J by 5 bases, 6 bases remained unmatched.

This sequence joins TRBV29-1 and TRBJ2-3, with TRBD2 matching over 9 bases. The ends lost 4 bases at V and 2 bases at J; junction bases unmatched: 4. Germline CDR1 is SQVTM and CDR2 is ANQGSEA. The CDR3 has 14 amino acids. This CDR3 is CSVGKRGVTDTQYF. CDR3 sequence (DNA): TGCAGCGTTGGCAAGCGGGGGGTCACAGATACGCAGTATTTT.

The rearrangement links TRBV19 to TRBJ1-6, with TRBD1 matching 8 bases. Per germline, CDR1 LNHDA and CDR2 SQIVND (reference sequence). This CDR3 spans 17 amino acids. V trimming: 3 bases; J trimming: 9 bases; junction bases outside the gene matches: 13. CDR3: CASSMSNWDRIGSPLHF. The DNA of the CDR3 is TGTGCCAGTAGTATGTCGAATTGGGACAGGATAGGTTCACCCCTCCACTTT.

The rearrangement uses TRBV6-1 and TRBJ1-4, with D possibly being TRBD1 (6 bases). Germline V lookup: CDR1 MNHNS, CDR2 SASEGT. Between the trimmed V and J ends, which lost 0 bases and 5 bases, there was a span of 13 bases. The CDR3 has 16 residues. CDR3 DNA: TGTGCCAGCAGTGAAGCGTTTGGGACACGCAATGAAAAACTGTTTTTT. Its translation is CASSEAFGTRNEKLFF.

V and J are TRBV27 and TRBJ1-5; 10 bases agree with TRBD1. CDR3 length equals 15 residues. Germline V gives CDR1 MNHEY, CDR2 SMNVEV (reference sequence). The junction had 4 bases not matched to a gene; V was cut back by 6 bases and J by 2 bases. As DNA, the CDR3 is TGTGCCAGCAGGTCCGGGACAGGGGGCAATCAGCCCCAGCATTTT. Residues: CASRSGTGGNQPQHF.

The CDR3 is CASSLVASGSISGTGELFF. The DNA of the CDR3 is TGTGCCAGCAGCTTAGTGGCCAGCGGGAGTATAAGTGGCACCGGGGAGCTGTTTTTT. This chain joins TRBV7-2 and TRBJ2-2; TRBD2 matches 8 bases. CDR1 is SGHTA and CDR2 is FQGNSA in the germline V gene. The ends lost 1 base at V and 4 bases at J; junction bases unmatched: 14. This CDR3 is 19 amino acids long.

The chain is built from TRBV29-1 and TRBJ2-5; TRBD1 matches 7 bases. V trimming: 8 bases; J trimming: 5 bases; junction bases outside the gene matches: 8. The CDR3 is 12 residues long. CDR1 is SQVTM and CDR2 is ANQGSEA in the germline V gene. CDR3 DNA: TGCAGCTTAACACAGGGGCTGGAGACCCAGTACTTC. Its translation is CSLTQGLETQYF.

The chain combines TRBV4-2 with TRBJ2-1; 7 bases are a match to TRBD2. Germline values: CDR1 LGHNA, CDR2 YNFKEQ. The CDR3 runs to 16 residues. The ends lost 2 bases at V and 7 bases at J; junction bases unmatched: 11. The CDR3 DNA reads TGTGCCAGCAGCCAACCTCGCTCAAGGGGAGGGAATGAGCAGTTCTTC. Amino acids: CASSQPRSRGGNEQFF.

The genes are TRBV24-1 and TRBJ1-5; 7 bases align to TRBD1. The CDR3 has 17 amino acids. Germline trimming cut 1 base from V and 1 base from J; bases unmatched to any gene: 6. Germline V gene data show CDR1 as KGHDR and CDR2 as SFDVKD. DNA for the CDR3: TGTGCCACCAGTGATTTTTTTAGGACAGGAAGCAATCAGCCCCAGCATTTT. It encodes CATSDFFRTGSNQPQHF.

The chain employs TRBV19 and TRBJ1-1, with no clear D. Per the germline V gene, CDR1 is LNHDA and CDR2 is SQIVND (reference sequence). The CDR3 length is 15 residues. Trimming pared 1 base from V and 5 bases from J, leaving 14 bases between. The CDR3 loop reads CASSIGAGYRTEAFF. In nucleotides, the CDR3 is TGTGCCAGTAGTATAGGAGCGGGGTATAGAACTGAAGCTTTCTTT.

The CDR3 nucleotides read TGTGCCAGCAGTCCCACGGGGTCCGGGGATACGCAGTATTTT. It yields the protein CASSPTGSGDTQYF. The chain combines TRBV27 with TRBJ2-3, with D possibly matching TRBD2 (5 bases). V dropped 5 bases and J dropped 6 bases, with 15 bases sitting between them. The CDR3 extends over 14 amino acids. Germline CDR1 and CDR2: MNHEY and SMNVEV (reference sequence).

The chain couples TRBV30 to TRBJ2-7; TRBD1 aligns across 7 bases. CDR1 is GTSNPN and CDR2 is SVGIG in the germline V gene (reference sequence). The CDR3 totals 14 residues. Trimming cost V 3 bases and J 4 bases; bases outside gene matches: 9. The CDR3 DNA reads TGTGCCTGGAGACGACAGGGAGATTGGTACGAGCAGTACTTC. This gives the protein CAWRRQGDWYEQYF.

The genes are TRBV6-5 and TRBJ1-5; weak D call: TRBD1 (5 bases). V was pared by 5 bases and J by 6 bases, with 17 bases between. CDR1 is MNHEY, CDR2 SVGAGI, per germline. This CDR3 comprises 15 residues. The CDR3 reads CASSPSGSSSQPQHF. As DNA, the CDR3 is TGTGCCAGCAGTCCTTCAGGGTCTAGTTCTCAGCCCCAGCATTTT.